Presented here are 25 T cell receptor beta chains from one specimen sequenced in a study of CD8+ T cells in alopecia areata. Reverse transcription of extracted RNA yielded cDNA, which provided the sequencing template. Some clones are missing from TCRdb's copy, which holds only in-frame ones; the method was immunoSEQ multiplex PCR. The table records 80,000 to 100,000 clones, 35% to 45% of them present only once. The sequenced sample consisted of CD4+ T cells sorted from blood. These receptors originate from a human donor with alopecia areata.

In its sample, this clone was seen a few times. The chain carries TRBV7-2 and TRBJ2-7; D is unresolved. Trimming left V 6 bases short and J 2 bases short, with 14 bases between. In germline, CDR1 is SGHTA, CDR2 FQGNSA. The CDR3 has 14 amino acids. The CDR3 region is CASRIDPQTYEQYF. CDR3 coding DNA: TGTGCCAGCAGAATCGACCCTCAGACCTACGAGCAGTACTTC.

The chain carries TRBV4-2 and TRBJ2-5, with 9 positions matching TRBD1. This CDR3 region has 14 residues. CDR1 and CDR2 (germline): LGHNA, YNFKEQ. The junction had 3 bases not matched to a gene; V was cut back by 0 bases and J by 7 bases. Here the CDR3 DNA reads TGTGCCAGCAGCCAAGATTTGGACAGGGGGACCCAGTACTTC. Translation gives CASSQDLDRGTQYF.

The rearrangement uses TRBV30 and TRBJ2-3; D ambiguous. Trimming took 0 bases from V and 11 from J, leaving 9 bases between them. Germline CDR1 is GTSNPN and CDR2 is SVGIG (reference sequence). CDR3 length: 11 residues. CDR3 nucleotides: TGTGCCTGGAGTGTAGTTCGCATGCAGTATTTT. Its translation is CAWSVVRMQYF.

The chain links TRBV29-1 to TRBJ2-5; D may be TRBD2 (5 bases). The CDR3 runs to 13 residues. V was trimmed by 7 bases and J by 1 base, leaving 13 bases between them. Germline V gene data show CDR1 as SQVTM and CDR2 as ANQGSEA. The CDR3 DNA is TGCAGCGGTTCCGGACTTTTCCAAGAGACCCAGTACTTC. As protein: CSGSGLFQETQYF.

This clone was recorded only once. The CDR3 here is CSVGRGFGVEQFF. The CDR3 coding sequence is TGCAGCGTGGGAAGAGGGTTTGGTGTTGAGCAGTTCTTC. The chain is built from TRBV29-1 and TRBJ2-1, with D possibly matching TRBD2 (5 bases). The CDR3 has 13 residues. CDR1 and CDR2 from the germline V gene are SQVTM and ANQGSEA. Trimming pared 6 bases from V and 9 bases from J, leaving 18 bases between.

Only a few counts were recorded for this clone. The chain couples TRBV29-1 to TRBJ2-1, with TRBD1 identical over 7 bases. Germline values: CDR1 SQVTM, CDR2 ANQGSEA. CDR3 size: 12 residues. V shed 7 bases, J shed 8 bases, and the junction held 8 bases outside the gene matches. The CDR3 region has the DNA TGCAGCGGAGGGACAGACGGCTATGAGCAGTTCTTC. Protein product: CSGGTDGYEQFF.

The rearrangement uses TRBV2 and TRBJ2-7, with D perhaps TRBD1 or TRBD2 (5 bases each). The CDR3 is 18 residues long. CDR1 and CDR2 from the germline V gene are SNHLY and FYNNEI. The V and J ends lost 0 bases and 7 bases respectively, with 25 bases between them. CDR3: CASSEAVSLGPPKEEQYF. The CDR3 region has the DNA TGTGCCAGCAGTGAAGCGGTGTCTCTGGGACCACCGAAGGAAGAGCAGTACTTC.

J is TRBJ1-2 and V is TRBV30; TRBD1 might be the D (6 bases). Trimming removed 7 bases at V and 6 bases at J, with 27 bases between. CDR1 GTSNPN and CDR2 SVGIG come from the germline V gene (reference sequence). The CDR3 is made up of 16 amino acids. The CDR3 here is CASKNRDGRQEDGYTF. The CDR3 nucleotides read TGTGCCTCGAAAAACAGGGACGGTCGACAGGAGGATGGCTACACCTTC.

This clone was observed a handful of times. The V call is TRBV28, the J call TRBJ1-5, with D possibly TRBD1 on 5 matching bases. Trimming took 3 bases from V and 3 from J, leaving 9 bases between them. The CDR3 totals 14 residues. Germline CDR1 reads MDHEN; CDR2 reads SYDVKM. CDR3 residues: CASSLGRLNQPQHF. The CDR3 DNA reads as TGTGCCAGCAGTTTGGGGCGGCTCAATCAGCCCCAGCATTTT.

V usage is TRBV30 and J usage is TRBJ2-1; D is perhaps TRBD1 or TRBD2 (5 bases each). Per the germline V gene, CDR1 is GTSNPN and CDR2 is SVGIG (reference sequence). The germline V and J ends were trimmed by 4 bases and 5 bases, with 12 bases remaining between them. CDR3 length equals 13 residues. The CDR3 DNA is TGTGCCTGGAACGGGGACGGAGACAATGAGCAGTTCTTC. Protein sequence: CAWNGDGDNEQFF.

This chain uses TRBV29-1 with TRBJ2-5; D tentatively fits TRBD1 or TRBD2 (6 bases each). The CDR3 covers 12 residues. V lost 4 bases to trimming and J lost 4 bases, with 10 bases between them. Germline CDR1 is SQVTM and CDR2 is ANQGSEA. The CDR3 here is CSVGTGAETQYF. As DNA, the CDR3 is TGCAGCGTTGGCACGGGGGCAGAGACCCAGTACTTC.

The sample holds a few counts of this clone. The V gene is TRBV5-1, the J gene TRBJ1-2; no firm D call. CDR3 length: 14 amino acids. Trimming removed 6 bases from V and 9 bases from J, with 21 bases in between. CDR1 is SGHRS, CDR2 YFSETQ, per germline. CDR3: CASTTSGSESRYTF. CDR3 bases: TGCGCCAGCACCACTTCGGGGTCGGAAAGTCGCTACACCTTC.

This CDR3 is CSVKGRMNTEAFF. DNA for the CDR3: TGCAGCGTTAAGGGCAGGATGAACACTGAAGCTTTCTTT. The rearrangement joins TRBV29-1 to TRBJ1-1; D gene unclear. Germline CDR1 SQVTM, CDR2 ANQGSEA. V dropped 5 bases and J dropped 0 bases, with 10 bases sitting between them. CDR3 length equals 13 residues.

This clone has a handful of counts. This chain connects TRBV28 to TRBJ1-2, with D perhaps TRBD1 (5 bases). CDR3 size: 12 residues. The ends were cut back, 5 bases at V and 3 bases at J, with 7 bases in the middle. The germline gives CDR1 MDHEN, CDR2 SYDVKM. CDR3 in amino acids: CASSQGYYGYTF. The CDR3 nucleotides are TGTGCCAGCAGTCAGGGATACTATGGCTACACCTTC.

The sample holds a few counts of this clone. In DNA, the CDR3 is TGCAGCGCATCCTCGACTGAAGCTTTCTTT. It codes for CSASSTEAFF. J is TRBJ1-1 and V is TRBV29-1; D ambiguous. Germline V lookup: CDR1 SQVTM, CDR2 ANQGSEA. The length of the CDR3 is 10 residues. Deletions cut 7 bases from V and 5 bases from J, with 8 bases between.

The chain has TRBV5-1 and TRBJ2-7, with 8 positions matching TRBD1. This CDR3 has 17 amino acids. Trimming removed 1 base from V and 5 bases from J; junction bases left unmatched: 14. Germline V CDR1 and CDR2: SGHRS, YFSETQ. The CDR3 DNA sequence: TGCGCCAGCAGCTTGCAGCTGCGACAGGGGTCTTACCACGAGCAGTACTTC. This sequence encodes CASSLQLRQGSYHEQYF.

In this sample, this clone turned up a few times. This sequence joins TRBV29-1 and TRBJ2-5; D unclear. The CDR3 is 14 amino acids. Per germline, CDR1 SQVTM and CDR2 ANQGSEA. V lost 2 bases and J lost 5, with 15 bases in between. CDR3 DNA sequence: TGCAGCGTTGAACGACACCTTGCGAGGGAGACCCAGTACTTC. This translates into CSVERHLARETQYF. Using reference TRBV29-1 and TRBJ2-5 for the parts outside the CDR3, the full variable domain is SAVISQKPSRDICQRGTSLTIQCQVDSQVTMMFWYRQQPGQSLTLIATANQGSEATYESGFVIDKFPISRPNLTFSTLTVSNMSPEDSSIYLCSVERHLARETQYFGPGTRLLVL.

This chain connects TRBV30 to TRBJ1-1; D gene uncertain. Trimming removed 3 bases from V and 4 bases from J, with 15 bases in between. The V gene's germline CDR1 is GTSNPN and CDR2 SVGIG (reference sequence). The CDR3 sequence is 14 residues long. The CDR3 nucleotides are TGTGCCTGGAGAGACGTTAAACTTACCACTGAAGCTTTCTTT. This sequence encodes CAWRDVKLTTEAFF.

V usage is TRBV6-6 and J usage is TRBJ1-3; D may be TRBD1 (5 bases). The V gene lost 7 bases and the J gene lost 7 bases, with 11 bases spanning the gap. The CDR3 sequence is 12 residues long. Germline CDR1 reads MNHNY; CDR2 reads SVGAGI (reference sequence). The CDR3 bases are TGTGCCAGCAAGGGACCCTCGAACACCATATATTTT. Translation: CASKGPSNTIYF.

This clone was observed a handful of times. In DNA, the CDR3 is TGTGCCAGCAGCAGTGGAGAGCAGTTCTTC. It encodes CASSSGEQFF. This chain uses TRBV11-2 with TRBJ2-1, with D uncertain. Per germline, CDR1 SGHAT and CDR2 FQNNGV. The CDR3 sequence is 10 residues long. V lost 5 bases, J lost 10 bases, and 6 bases lay in between.

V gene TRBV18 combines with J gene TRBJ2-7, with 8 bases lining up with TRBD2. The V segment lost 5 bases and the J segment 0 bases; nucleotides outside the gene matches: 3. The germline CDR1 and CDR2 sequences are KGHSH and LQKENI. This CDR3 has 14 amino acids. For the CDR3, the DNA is TGTGCCAGCTCATCCGGGACTAGCTCCTACGAGCAGTACTTC. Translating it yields CASSSGTSSYEQYF.

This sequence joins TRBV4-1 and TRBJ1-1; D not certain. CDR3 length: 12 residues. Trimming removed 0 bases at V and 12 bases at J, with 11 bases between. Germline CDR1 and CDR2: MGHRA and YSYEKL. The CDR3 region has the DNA TGCGCCAGCAGCCAAGAATGGGCGGGGACTTTCTTT. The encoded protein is CASSQEWAGTFF.

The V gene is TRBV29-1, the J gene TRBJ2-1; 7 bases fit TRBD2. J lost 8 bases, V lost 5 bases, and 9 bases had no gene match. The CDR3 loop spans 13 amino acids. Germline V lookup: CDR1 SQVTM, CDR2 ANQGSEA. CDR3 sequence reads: CSVNGGGRDEQFF. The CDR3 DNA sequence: TGCAGCGTTAATGGGGGGGGTAGAGATGAGCAGTTCTTC.

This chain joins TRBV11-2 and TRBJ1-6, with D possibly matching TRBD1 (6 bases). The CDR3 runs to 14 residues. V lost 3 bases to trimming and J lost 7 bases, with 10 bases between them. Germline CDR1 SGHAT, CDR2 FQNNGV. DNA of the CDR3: TGTGCCAGCAGCTTGGGAGGGGGGAATTCACCCCTCCACTTT. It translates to CASSLGGGNSPLHF.

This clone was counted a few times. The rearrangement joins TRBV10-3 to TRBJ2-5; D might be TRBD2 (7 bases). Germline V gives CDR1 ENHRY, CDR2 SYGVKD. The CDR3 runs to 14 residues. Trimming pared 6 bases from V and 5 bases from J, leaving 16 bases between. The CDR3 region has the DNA TGTGCCATCAGAGATGGGGGGGCGCAGGAGACCCAGTACTTC. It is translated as CAIRDGGAQETQYF.